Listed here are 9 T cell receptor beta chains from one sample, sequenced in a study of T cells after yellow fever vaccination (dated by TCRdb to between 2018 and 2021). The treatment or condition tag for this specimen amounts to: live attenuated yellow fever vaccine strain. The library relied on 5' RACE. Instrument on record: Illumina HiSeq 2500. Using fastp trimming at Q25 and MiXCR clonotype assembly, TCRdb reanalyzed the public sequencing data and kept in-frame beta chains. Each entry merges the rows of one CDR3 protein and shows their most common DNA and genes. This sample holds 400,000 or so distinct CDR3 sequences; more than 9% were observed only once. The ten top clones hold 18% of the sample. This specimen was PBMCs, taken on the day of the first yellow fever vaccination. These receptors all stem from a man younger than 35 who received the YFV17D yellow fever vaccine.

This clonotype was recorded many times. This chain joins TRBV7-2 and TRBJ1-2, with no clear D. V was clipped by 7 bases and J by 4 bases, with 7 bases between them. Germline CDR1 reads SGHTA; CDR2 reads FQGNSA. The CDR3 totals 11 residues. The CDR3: CASNRGYGYTF. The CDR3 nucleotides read TGTGCCAGCAACCGGGGCTATGGCTACACCTTC.

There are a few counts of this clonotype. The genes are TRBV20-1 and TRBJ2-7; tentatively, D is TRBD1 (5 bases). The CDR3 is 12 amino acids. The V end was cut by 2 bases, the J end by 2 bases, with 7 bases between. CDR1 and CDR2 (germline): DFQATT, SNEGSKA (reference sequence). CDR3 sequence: CSARPGTYEQYF. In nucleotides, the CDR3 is TGCAGTGCTAGACCAGGGACCTACGAGCAGTACTTC.

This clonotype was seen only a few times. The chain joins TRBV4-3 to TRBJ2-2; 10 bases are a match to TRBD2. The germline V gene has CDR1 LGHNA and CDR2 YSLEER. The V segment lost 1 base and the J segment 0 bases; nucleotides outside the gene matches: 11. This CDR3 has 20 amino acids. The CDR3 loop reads CASSQVPIAGGLANTGELFF. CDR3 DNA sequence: TGCGCCAGCAGCCAAGTTCCAATAGCGGGGGGCCTCGCGAACACCGGGGAGCTGTTTTTT.

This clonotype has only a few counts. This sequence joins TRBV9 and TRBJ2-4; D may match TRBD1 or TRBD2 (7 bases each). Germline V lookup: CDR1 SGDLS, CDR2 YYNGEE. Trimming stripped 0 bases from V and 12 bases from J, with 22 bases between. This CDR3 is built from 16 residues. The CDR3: CASSVGPNRGGDHQYF. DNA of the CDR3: TGTGCCAGCAGCGTAGGCCCCAACAGGGGAGGGGACCATCAGTACTTC.

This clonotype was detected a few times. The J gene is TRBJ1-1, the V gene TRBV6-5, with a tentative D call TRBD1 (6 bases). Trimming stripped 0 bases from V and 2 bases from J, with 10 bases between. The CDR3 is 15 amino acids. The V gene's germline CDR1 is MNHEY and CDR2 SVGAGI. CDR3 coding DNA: TGTGCCAGCAGTTACTCGGGGGCGCAAAACACTGAAGCTTTCTTT. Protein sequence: CASSYSGAQNTEAFF.

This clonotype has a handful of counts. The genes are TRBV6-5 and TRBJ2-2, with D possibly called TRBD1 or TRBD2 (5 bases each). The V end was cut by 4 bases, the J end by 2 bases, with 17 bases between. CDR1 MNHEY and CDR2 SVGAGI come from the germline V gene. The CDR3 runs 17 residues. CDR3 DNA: TGTGCCAGCAGTTGGTCGGTGGGGGAGATAAACACCGGGGAGCTGTTTTTT. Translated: CASSWSVGEINTGELFF.

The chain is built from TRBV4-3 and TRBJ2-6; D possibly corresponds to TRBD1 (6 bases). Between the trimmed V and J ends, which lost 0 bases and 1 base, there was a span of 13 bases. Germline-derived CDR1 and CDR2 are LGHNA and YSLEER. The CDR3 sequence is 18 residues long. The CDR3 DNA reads TGCGCCAGCAGCCAAGATTACGTAACAGGGTCTGGGGCCAACGTCCTGACTTTC. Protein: CASSQDYVTGSGANVLTF.

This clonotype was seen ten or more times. The CDR3 DNA is TGCGCCAGCAGCTTGGGGGGAGGGGACTCCTACGAGCAGTACTTC. This sequence encodes CASSLGGGDSYEQYF. The V call is TRBV5-1, the J call TRBJ2-7; 7 positions match TRBD2. The CDR3 is made up of 15 amino acids. Per germline, CDR1 SGHRS and CDR2 YFSETQ. J was trimmed by 0 bases and V by 0 bases; bases with no gene match: 3.

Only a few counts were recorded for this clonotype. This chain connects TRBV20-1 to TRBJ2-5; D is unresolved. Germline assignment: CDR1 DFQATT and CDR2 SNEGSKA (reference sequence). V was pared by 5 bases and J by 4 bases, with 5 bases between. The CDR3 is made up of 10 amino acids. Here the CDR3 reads CSAWRETQYF. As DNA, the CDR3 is TGCAGTGCTTGGCGAGAGACCCAGTACTTC.